The clone carrying this TCR beta chain showed up just a few times. The sample comes from a study of blood T cells in healthy people across ages. Peripheral blood, ten milliliters per donor, was collected. Trimming cost V 5 bases and J 2 bases, with 14 bases left between them. This CDR3 is built from 15 residues. Germline V gene lookup returns CDR1 ENHRY and CDR2 SYGVKD. For the second PCR, which ran for roughly 7 to 11 cycles, a sample-barcoded 5' primer and a J-beta primer mix were used. Via MiXCR, TCRdb re-called the 5' RACE reads, giving one row per CDR3 protein. The table records 600,000 to 900,000 distinct CDR3 sequences, roughly 24% of them present only once. A further study also used this sample, focusing on T cells of mothers and their children. That work contributes: Sequencing returned over 8 million TCR beta CDR3 reads per mother and about 2.9 million per child.

The source of this sequence is a boy younger than 18 in good health. This chain uses TRBV10-3 with TRBJ2-3; D not resolved. Sequenced: blood. In nucleotides, the CDR3 is TGTGCCATCAGTTTGGGTATTCCTAACACAGATACGCAGTATTTT. Translating gives CAISLGIPNTDTQYF.